These T cell receptor beta chains were read from a single sample in a study of blood T cell repertoires in COVID-19. Clones were sequenced by immunoSEQ multiplex PCR, and TCRdb holds only the in-frame ones, with some missing. This sample carries some 320,000 clones, 85% of them seen once, and the ten largest clones take about 7%. The sample consisted of peripheral blood. The origin of the receptors is a human donor in a cohort sampled during active COVID-19. CDR3s include the opening cysteine and the closing phenylalanine or tryptophan. Size tells how often a clone was seen (once, few, many) or the class of an expanded clone, and some rows leave it out.

>TRBV9|TRBJ2-3|once
CASSRPGQGAEDTQYF
>TRBV7-3|TRBJ1-1|.
CASSSGGEAFF
>TRBV6-6|TRBJ1-2|.
CASSYGGQIYGYTF
>TRBV5-1|TRBJ1-5|few
CASSLESSDNQPQHF
>TRBV11-3|TRBJ2-7|.
CASSLGLGYEQYF
>TRBV6-5|TRBJ2-3|once
CASSYSSAGRRDTQYF
>TRBV2|TRBJ2-2|once
CASRSRDREVSGELFF
>TRBV24-1|TRBJ2-3|.
CATSETSGTQYF
>TRBV18|TRBJ2-2|.
CASSPPSRPRAGELFF
>TRBV5-1|TRBJ2-7|.
CASSTGQVDTYEQYF
>TRBV7-6|TRBJ2-5|.
CASSGSDSGTQYF
>TRBV10-2|TRBJ1-6|few
CASSESQNNSPLHF
>TRBV18|TRBJ2-7|.
CASSDGQGVEQYF
>TRBV30|TRBJ2-2|.
CAWSSGTYGELFF
>TRBV25-1|TRBJ1-4|few
CASSGRANEKLFF
>TRBV19|TRBJ1-1|.
CASSIDGQGNTEAFF
>TRBV7-6|TRBJ1-1|.
CASSLRQGTNTEAFF
>TRBV7-8|TRBJ1-2|.
CASSPGQDYGYTF
>TRBV9|TRBJ2-3|.
CASSVDGRLAADTQYF
>TRBV7-8|TRBJ1-5|.
CASTIGGSNQPQHF
>TRBV21-1|TRBJ1-5|.
CASSKWLEVPQHF
>TRBV27|TRBJ1-2|.
CASRRTGDGYTF
>TRBV4-1|TRBJ1-5|.
CASSQEDRGNQPQHF
>TRBV24-1|TRBJ2-1|.
CATSRTDNEQFF
>TRBV7-2|TRBJ1-5|.
CASSLRAGLDQPQHF
>TRBV6-5|TRBJ1-1|few
CASTETGGTEAFF
>TRBV4-2|TRBJ1-4|.
CASGANRAGSEKLFF
>TRBV9|TRBJ1-5|once
CASSVEGGKDQPQHF
>TRBV19|TRBJ2-7|few
CASSWAHPDREQYF
>TRBV6-5|TRBJ2-1|.
CASRGRGQYTEQFF
>TRBV5-1|TRBJ1-6|.
CASSLVDRENSPLHF
>TRBV29-1|TRBJ2-3|.
CSVGEAGTTDTQYF
>TRBV5-1|TRBJ1-2|.
CASSRGRGINNYGYTF
>TRBV5-1|TRBJ2-7|.
CASSLTPTYEQYF
>TRBV5-1|TRBJ1-1|once
CASSLEYREWTEAFF
>TRBV27|TRBJ1-5|.
CASSLQGLNQPQHF
>TRBV27|TRBJ2-1|.
CASSLRASGGFNEQFF
>TRBV7-3|TRBJ2-1|once
CASSRLPTGSSYNEQFF
>TRBV30|TRBJ2-7|.
CAWNTAGTKGEQYF
>TRBV4-2|TRBJ1-2|.
CASSQDSTPGREYGYTF
>TRBV11-2|TRBJ1-2|.
CASSLVRGTGYTF
>TRBV7-9|TRBJ1-2|few
CASSLSEGYYGYTF
>TRBV3-1/TRBV3-2|TRBJ2-3|few
CASSQFGDSDTQYF
>TRBV5-6|TRBJ1-4|.
CASSLGAGINEKLFF
>TRBV30|TRBJ2-3|.
CAWSGTSGVPSTDTQYF